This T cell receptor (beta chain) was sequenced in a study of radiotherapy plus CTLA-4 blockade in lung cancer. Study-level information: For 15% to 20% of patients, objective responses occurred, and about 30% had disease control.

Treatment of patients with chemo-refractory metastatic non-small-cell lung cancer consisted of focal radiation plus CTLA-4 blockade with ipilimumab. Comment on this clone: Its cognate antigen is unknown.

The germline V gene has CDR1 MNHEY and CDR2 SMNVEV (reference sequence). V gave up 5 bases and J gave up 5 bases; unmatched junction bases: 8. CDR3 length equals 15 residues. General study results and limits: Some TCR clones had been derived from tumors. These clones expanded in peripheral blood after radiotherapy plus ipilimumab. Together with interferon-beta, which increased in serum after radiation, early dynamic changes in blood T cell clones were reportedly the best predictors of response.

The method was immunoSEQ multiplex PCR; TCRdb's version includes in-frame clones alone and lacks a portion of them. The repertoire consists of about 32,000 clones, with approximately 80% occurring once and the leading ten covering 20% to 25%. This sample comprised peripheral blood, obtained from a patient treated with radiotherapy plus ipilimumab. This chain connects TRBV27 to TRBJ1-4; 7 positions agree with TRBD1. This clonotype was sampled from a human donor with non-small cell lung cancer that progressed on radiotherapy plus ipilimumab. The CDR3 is CASSPGTVSNEKLFF. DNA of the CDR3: TGTGCCAGCAGTCCCGGGACAGTATCGAATGAAAAACTGTTTTTT.